The 25 T cell receptor beta chains reported below all come from one sample, sequenced in a study of blood T cell repertoires in COVID-19. The table came from immunoSEQ multiplex PCR; TCRdb's copy has only in-frame clones and leaves some out. The sample shows 200,000 to 250,000 clones, more than 75% of them seen only once. The sample comprised peripheral blood. The receptors here all came from a middle-aged man with acute or convalescent COVID-19.

The V call is TRBV2, the J call TRBJ1-4; 8 bases match TRBD1. In germline, CDR1 is SNHLY, CDR2 FYNNEI. The V gene end was trimmed by 5 bases and the J gene end by 6 bases; junction bases not matched to a gene: 14. The CDR3 contains 17 residues. For the CDR3, the DNA is TGTGCCAGCAGTCGCGACCCCATACAGGGGGACTATGAAAAACTGTTTTTT. Its translation is CASSRDPIQGDYEKLFF.

The chain uses TRBV28 and TRBJ2-7; 7 positions agree with TRBD1. This CDR3 region has 12 residues. CDR1 is MDHEN, CDR2 SYDVKM, per germline. The CDR3 protein is CASSPYRGQVEV. For the CDR3, the DNA is TGTGCCAGCAGCCCGTACCGAGGACAGGTTGAAGTG.

This chain joins TRBV27 and TRBJ1-2, with 10 bases that match TRBD1. The germline V gene has CDR1 MNHEY and CDR2 SMNVEV (reference sequence). After removal of 0 bases from V and 8 bases from J, the junction contained 6 bases not matched to a gene. The CDR3 has 15 amino acids. In nucleotides, the CDR3 is TGTGCCAGCAGTTTATCATGGGACAGGGGTCAAGGCTACACCTTC. This sequence encodes CASSLSWDRGQGYTF.

The chain joins TRBV3-1 (or the pseudogene TRBV3-2) to TRBJ2-5; 13 bases agree with TRBD2. The trim removed 4 bases at V and 5 bases at J, leaving 7 bases unmatched. The CDR3 consists of 16 residues. CDR1 is LGHDT, CDR2 YNNKEL, per germline (reference sequence). DNA of the CDR3: TGTGCCAGCAGCCTACGGACTAGCGGGGGTCGGGAGACCCAGTACTTC. The encoded protein is CASSLRTSGGRETQYF.

The CDR3 spells CASSLNGQANYGYTF. The CDR3 bases are TGCGCCAGCAGCCTTAATGGGCAGGCTAACTATGGCTACACCTTC. This chain uses TRBV4-1 with TRBJ1-2; D unclear. Trimming pared 4 bases from V and 0 bases from J, leaving 12 bases between. The CDR3 runs to 15 residues. Germline V gives CDR1 MGHRA, CDR2 YSYEKL.

This chain connects TRBV27 to TRBJ2-1, with a possible D match to TRBD1 (7 bases). There are 11 residues in the CDR3. V gave up 4 bases and J gave up 14 bases, with 12 bases separating them. Germline loops: CDR1 MNHEY, CDR2 SMNVEV (reference sequence). CDR3 coding DNA: TGTGCCAGCAGTTGGGGGGACAGAAAGTTCTTC. Its protein product is CASSWGDRKFF.

The chain combines TRBV2 with TRBJ2-6; D is undetermined. The V gene's germline CDR1 is SNHLY and CDR2 FYNNEI. Deletions cut 0 bases from V and 0 bases from J, with 6 bases between. The CDR3 consists of 16 residues. Written as DNA, the CDR3 is TGTGCCAGCAGTGAAGCTAGTATCTCTGGGGCCAACGTCCTGACTTTC. It is translated as CASSEASISGANVLTF.

The J gene is TRBJ2-7, the V gene TRBV30, with D maybe TRBD1 (6 bases). The germline V gene encodes CDR1 GTSNPN and CDR2 SVGIG (reference sequence). The CDR3 consists of 12 residues. V gave up 1 base and J gave up 6 bases, with 10 bases separating them. The CDR3 protein is CAWSATGGEQYF. As DNA, the CDR3 is TGTGCCTGGAGTGCGACAGGAGGCGAGCAGTACTTC.

The J gene is TRBJ1-2, the V gene TRBV13, with D uncertain. V was cut by 0 bases and J by 2 bases, with 13 bases left in between. CDR1 and CDR2 (germline): PRHDT, FYEKMQ (reference sequence). This CDR3 region has 16 residues. DNA for the CDR3: TGTGCCAGCAGCTTAGGGGGAGGCCTTAGCAACTATGGCTACACCTTC. The encoded protein is CASSLGGGLSNYGYTF.

The chain recombines TRBV10-3 with TRBJ1-1; the match to TRBD1 covers 7 bases. Trimming at V came to 8 bases and at J to 1 base, leaving 1 base not matched to a gene. The CDR3 covers 12 residues. Germline CDR1 is ENHRY and CDR2 is SYGVKD. The chain's CDR3 is CAIGTENTEAFF. CDR3 in DNA: TGTGCCATCGGGACAGAGAACACTGAAGCTTTCTTT.

Here the CDR3 reads CASSAKGGGAVMSDTDTQYF. DNA of the CDR3: TGTGCCAGCAGTGCCAAGGGCGGGGGGGCTGTAATGTCGGACACAGATACGCAGTATTTT. The rearrangement uses TRBV6-1 and TRBJ2-3; 9 bases align to TRBD2. The germline gives CDR1 MNHNS, CDR2 SASEGT. V trimming: 4 bases; J trimming: 2 bases; junction bases outside the gene matches: 19. CDR3 size: 20 residues.

The rearrangement uses TRBV15 and TRBJ2-3; perhaps TRBD2 as D (6 bases). The CDR3 loop spans 16 amino acids. CDR1 is LNHNV and CDR2 is YYDKDF in the germline V gene (reference sequence). Deletions cut 0 bases from V and 2 bases from J, with 12 bases between. The CDR3 reads CATSRDGTFFTDTQYF. Here the CDR3 DNA reads TGTGCCACCAGCAGAGACGGGACTTTCTTCACAGATACGCAGTATTTT.

This sequence joins TRBV7-9 and TRBJ1-2; no clear D gene. The CDR3 totals 12 residues. Trimming shortened V by 1 base and J by 3 bases, and 3 bases separated the two germline ends. CDR1 is SEHNR, CDR2 FQNEAQ, per germline (reference sequence). Here the CDR3 reads CASSLGHYGYTF. The CDR3 DNA follows: TGTGCCAGCAGCTTAGGGCACTATGGCTACACCTTC.

The chain carries TRBV4-1 and TRBJ2-6; 8 bases fit TRBD1. Germline V lookup: CDR1 MGHRA, CDR2 YSYEKL. The length of the CDR3 is 16 residues. Trimming took 4 bases from V and 2 from J; bases not matched to a gene: 4. The CDR3 DNA reads TGCGCCAGCAGCCGTGACAGGGGCACTGGGGCCAACGTCCTGACTTTC. Translating gives CASSRDRGTGANVLTF.

The rearrangement links TRBV27 to TRBJ1-1, with 8 bases lining up with TRBD1. Trimming cost V 5 bases and J 2 bases; bases outside gene matches: 10. The CDR3 runs 16 residues. Per germline, CDR1 MNHEY and CDR2 SMNVEV (reference sequence). CDR3 loop: CASSRTKDRANTEAFF. The CDR3 DNA reads TGTGCCAGCAGTCGTACGAAGGACAGGGCCAACACTGAAGCTTTCTTT.

The chain employs TRBV30 and TRBJ1-4; 7 bases map to TRBD1. Trimming took 6 bases from V and 2 from J; bases not matched to a gene: 3. Per germline, CDR1 GTSNPN and CDR2 SVGIG (reference sequence). The CDR3 runs 13 residues. The CDR3 protein is CACNRGTNEKLFF. For the CDR3, the DNA is TGTGCCTGTAACAGGGGCACTAATGAAAAACTGTTTTTT.

CDR3 region: CASSPLGPFQAFF. Here the CDR3 DNA reads TGTGCCAGCAGTCCTTTGGGGCCGTTCCAAGCTTTCTTT. This chain uses TRBV6-5 with TRBJ1-1; TRBD1 might be the D (5 bases). Germline CDR1 and CDR2: MNHEY and SVGAGI. The V gene lost 5 bases and the J gene lost 9 bases, with 16 bases spanning the gap. The CDR3 has 13 amino acids.

The chain carries TRBV6-1 and TRBJ1-3; D ambiguous. Deletions cut 2 bases from V and 0 bases from J, with 14 bases between. The V gene's germline CDR1 is MNHNS and CDR2 SASEGT. The CDR3 totals 17 residues. CDR3 nucleotide sequence: TGTGCCAGCAGTGAAAGAGAAATAACAGACTCTGGAAACACCATATATTTT. As protein: CASSEREITDSGNTIYF.

CDR3 residues: CASSRRLAGGYNEQFF. The CDR3 DNA follows: TGTGCCAGCAGCCGGCGACTAGCGGGGGGCTACAATGAGCAGTTCTTC. The rearrangement uses TRBV7-2 and TRBJ2-1, with TRBD2 identical over 13 bases. After removal of 5 bases from V and 3 bases from J, the junction contained 4 bases not matched to a gene. The germline V gene encodes CDR1 SGHTA and CDR2 FQGNSA. This CDR3 spans 16 amino acids.

The rearrangement uses TRBV2 and TRBJ1-4; 8 nucleotides match TRBD1. The junction had 6 bases not matched to a gene; V was cut back by 8 bases and J by 7 bases. This CDR3 comprises 13 residues. Germline V gene sequence: CDR1 SNHLY, CDR2 FYNNEI. As DNA, the CDR3 is TGTGCCAGCCGAGGGACAGGTCCTGAAAAACTGTTTTTT. Its protein is CASRGTGPEKLFF. The full variable domain, completed using reference TRBV2 and TRBJ1-4, is EPEVTQTPSHQVTQMGQEVILRCVPISNHLYFYWYRQILGQKVEFLVSFYNNEISEKSEIFDDQFSVERPDGSNFTLKIRSTKLEDSAMYFCASRGTGPEKLFFGSGTQLSVL.

The genes are TRBV29-1 and TRBJ1-2; no firm D call. The CDR3 totals 11 residues. Germline V lookup: CDR1 SQVTM, CDR2 ANQGSEA. The V end lost 7 bases, the J end lost 5 bases, and 11 bases lay between the germline ends. In DNA, the CDR3 is TGCAGCGCCGCAATGACATATGGCTACACCTTC. Residues: CSAAMTYGYTF.

This chain links TRBV2 with TRBJ2-2; 13 bases align to TRBD2. With 3 bases clipped from V and 1 base from J, the junction kept 11 bases outside the gene matches. There are 20 residues in the CDR3. The germline V gene encodes CDR1 SNHLY and CDR2 FYNNEI. The CDR3 DNA is TGTGCCAGCAGTGATAAAGGACTAGCGGGGGCATTAAGGAACACCGGGGAGCTGTTTTTT. Protein: CASSDKGLAGALRNTGELFF.

The chain is built from TRBV18 and TRBJ1-6; D remains ambiguous. V shed 2 bases and J shed 5 bases, with 10 bases lying between them. The CDR3 length is 15 residues. Germline lookup yields CDR1 KGHSH and CDR2 LQKENI. The DNA of the CDR3 is TGTGCCAGCTCACCATGGGGAGGAGATAATTCACCCCTCCACTTT. As protein: CASSPWGGDNSPLHF.

The chain is built from TRBV7-2 and TRBJ2-5; 16 nucleotides line up with TRBD2. The CDR3 is made up of 17 amino acids. CDR1 is SGHTA and CDR2 is FQGNSA in the germline V gene. V lost 5 bases, J lost 5 bases, and 8 bases stayed unmatched. The CDR3 is CASSQGLAGGQAETQYF. The DNA of the CDR3 is TGTGCCAGCAGCCAGGGACTAGCGGGGGGGCAAGCCGAGACCCAGTACTTC.

The rearrangement joins TRBV29-1 to TRBJ2-3; D unresolved. The V end was cut by 7 bases, the J end by 3 bases, with 5 bases between. CDR1 SQVTM and CDR2 ANQGSEA come from the germline V gene. CDR3 size: 10 residues. The CDR3 protein is CSGTTDTQYF. As DNA, the CDR3 is TGCAGCGGTACTACAGATACGCAGTATTTT.